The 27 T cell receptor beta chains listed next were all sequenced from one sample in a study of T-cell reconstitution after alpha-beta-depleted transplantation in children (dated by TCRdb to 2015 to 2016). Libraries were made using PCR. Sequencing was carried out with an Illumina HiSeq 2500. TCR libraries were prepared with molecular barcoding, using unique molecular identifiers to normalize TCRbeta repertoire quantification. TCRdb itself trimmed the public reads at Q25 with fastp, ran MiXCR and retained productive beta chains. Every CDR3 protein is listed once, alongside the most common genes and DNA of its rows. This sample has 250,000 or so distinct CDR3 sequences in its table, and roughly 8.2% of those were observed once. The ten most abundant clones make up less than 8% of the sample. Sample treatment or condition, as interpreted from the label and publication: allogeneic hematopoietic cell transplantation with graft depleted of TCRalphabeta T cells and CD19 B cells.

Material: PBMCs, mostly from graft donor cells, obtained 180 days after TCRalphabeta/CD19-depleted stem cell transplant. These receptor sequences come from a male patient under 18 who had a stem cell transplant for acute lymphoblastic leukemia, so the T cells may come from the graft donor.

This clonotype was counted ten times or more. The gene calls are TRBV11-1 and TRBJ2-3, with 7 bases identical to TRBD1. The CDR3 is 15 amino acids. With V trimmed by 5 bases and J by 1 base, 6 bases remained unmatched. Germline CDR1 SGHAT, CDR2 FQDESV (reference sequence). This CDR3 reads CASSRRQGRTDTQYF. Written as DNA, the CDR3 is TGTGCCAGCAGCCGCCGACAGGGTCGCACAGATACGCAGTATTTT.

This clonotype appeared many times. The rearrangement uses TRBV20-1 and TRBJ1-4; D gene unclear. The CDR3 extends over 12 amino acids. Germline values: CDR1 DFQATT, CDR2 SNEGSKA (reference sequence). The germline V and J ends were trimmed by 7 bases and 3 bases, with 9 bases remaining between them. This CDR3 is CSVARANEKLFF. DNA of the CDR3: TGCAGTGTTGCGAGGGCTAATGAAAAACTGTTTTTT.

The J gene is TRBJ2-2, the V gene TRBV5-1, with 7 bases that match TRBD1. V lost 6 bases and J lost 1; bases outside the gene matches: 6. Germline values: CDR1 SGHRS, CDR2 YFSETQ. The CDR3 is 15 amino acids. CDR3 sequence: CASTNHRGNTGELFF. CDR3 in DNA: TGCGCCAGCACCAACCACAGGGGGAACACCGGGGAGCTGTTTTTT. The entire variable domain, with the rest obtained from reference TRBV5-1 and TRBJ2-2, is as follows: KAGVTQTPRYLIKTRGQQVTLSCSPISGHRSVSWYQQTPGQGLQFLFEYFSETQRNKGNFPGRFSGRQFSNSRSEMNVSTLELGDSALYLCASTNHRGNTGELFFGEGSRLTVL.

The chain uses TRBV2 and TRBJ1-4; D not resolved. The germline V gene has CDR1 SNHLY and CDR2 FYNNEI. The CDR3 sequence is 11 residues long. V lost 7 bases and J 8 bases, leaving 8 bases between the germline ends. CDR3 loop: CASTFHEKLFF. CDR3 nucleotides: TGTGCCAGCACTTTCCACGAAAAACTGTTTTTT.

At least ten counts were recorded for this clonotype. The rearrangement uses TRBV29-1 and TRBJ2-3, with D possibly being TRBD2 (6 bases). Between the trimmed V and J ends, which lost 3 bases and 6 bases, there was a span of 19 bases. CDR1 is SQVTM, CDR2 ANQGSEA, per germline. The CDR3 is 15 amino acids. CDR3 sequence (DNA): TGCAGCGTTGAGTGGGGGGTTGGGCACTCCGATACGCAGTATTTT. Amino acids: CSVEWGVGHSDTQYF.

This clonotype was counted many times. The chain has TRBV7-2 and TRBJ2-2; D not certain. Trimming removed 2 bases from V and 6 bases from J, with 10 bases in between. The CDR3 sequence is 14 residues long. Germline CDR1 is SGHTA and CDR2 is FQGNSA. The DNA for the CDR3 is TGTGCCAGCAGCTTACCTCTAGGCCCCGGGGAGCTGTTTTTT. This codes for CASSLPLGPGELFF.

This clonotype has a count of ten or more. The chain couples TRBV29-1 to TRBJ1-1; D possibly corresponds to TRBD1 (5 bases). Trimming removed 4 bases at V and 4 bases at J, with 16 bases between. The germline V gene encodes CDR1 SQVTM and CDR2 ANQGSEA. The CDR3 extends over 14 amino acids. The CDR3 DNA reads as TGCAGCGTTGTAGGGGCTGGGGGAGGCACTGAAGCTTTCTTT. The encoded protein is CSVVGAGGGTEAFF.

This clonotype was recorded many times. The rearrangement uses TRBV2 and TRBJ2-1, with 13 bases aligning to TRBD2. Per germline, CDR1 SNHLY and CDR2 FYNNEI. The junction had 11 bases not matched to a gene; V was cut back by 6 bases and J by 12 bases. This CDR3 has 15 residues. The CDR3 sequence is CASRSGTSGASGQFF. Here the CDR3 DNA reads TGTGCCAGCAGGTCCGGGACTAGCGGGGCCTCGGGGCAGTTCTTC. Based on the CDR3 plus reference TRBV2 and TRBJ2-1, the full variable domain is EPEVTQTPSHQVTQMGQEVILRCVPISNHLYFYWYRQILGQKVEFLVSFYNNEISEKSEIFDDQFSVERPDGSNFTLKIRSTKLEDSAMYFCASRSGTSGASGQFFGPGTRLTVL.

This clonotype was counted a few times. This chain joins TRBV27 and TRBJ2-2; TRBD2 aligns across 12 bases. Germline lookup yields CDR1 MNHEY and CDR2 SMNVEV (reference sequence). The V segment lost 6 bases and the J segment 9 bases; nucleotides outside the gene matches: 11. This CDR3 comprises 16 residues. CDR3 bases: TGTGCCAGCAGACCCCGGCTAGCGGGGGGGCACCGGGAGCTGTTTTTT. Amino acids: CASRPRLAGGHRELFF.

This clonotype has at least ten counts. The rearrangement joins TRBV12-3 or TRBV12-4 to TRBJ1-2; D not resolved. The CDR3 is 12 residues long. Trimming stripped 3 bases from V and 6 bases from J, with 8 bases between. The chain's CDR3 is CASSLGRNGYTF. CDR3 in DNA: TGTGCCAGCAGTTTGGGTCGGAATGGCTACACCTTC.

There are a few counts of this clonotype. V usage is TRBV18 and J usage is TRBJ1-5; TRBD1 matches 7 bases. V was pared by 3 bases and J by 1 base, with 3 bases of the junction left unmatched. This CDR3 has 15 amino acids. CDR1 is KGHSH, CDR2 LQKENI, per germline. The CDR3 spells CASSPTGQSNQPQHF. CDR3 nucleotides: TGTGCCAGCTCACCGACGGGACAGAGCAATCAGCCCCAGCATTTT.

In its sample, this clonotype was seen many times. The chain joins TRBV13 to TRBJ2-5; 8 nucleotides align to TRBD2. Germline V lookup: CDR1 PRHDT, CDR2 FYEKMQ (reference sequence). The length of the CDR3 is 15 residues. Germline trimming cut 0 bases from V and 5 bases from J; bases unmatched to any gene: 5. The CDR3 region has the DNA TGTGCCAGCAGCTTAGGCCGGGGGGGGCTGGAGACCCAGTACTTC. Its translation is CASSLGRGGLETQYF.

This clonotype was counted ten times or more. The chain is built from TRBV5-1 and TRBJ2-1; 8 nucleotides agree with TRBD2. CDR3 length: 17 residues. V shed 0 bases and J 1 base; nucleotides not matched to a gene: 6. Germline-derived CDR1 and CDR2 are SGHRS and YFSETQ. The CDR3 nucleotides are TGCGCCAGCAGCTTGGAGGCTAGCGGGTGGTCCTACAATGAGCAGTTCTTC. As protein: CASSLEASGWSYNEQFF.

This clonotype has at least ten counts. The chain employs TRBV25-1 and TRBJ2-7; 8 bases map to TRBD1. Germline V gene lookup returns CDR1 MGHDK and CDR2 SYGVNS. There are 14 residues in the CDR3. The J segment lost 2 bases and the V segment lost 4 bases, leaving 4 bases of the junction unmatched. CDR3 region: CASSAQGAPYEQYF. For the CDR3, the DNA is TGTGCCAGCAGTGCGCAGGGGGCCCCCTACGAGCAGTACTTC.

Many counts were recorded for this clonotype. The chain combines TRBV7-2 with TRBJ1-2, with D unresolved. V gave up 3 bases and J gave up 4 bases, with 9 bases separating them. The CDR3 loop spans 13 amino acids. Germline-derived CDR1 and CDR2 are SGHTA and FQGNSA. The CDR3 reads CASSFRDFYGYTF. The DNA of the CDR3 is TGTGCCAGCAGCTTCCGGGATTTCTATGGCTACACCTTC.

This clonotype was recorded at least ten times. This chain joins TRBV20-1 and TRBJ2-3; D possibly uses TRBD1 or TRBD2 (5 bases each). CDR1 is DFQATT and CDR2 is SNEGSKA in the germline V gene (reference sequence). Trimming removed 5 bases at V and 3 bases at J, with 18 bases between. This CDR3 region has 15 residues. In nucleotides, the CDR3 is TGCAGTGCTCCCCGGGACCCCAGTGGGACAGATACGCAGTATTTT. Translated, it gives CSAPRDPSGTDTQYF.

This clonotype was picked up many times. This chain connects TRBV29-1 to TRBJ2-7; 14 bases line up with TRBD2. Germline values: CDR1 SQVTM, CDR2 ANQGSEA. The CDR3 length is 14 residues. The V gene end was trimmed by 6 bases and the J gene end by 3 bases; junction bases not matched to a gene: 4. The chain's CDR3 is CSVAGTSGGYEQYF. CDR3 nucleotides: TGCAGCGTCGCGGGGACTAGCGGGGGCTACGAGCAGTACTTC.

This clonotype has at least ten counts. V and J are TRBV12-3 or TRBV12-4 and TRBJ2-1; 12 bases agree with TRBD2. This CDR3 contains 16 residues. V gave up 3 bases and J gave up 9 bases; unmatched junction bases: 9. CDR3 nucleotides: TGTGCCAGCAGTTTTCCTAGCGGGGGGGTCAGGAGTGAGCAGTTCTTC. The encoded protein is CASSFPSGGVRSEQFF.

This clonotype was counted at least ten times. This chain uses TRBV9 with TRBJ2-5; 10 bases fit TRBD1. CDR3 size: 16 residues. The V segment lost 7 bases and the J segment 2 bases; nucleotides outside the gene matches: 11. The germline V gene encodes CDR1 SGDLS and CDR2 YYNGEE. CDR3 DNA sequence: TGTGCCAGCGCCTCATCTAGACAGGGGGCTCAAGAGACCCAGTACTTC. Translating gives CASASSRQGAQETQYF.

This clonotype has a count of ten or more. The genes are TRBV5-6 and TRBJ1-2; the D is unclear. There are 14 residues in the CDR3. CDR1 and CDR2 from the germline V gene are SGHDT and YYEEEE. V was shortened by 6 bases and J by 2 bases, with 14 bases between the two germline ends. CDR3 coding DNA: TGTGCCAGCACCCGCAGCGCCATGAACTATGGCTACACCTTC. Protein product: CASTRSAMNYGYTF.

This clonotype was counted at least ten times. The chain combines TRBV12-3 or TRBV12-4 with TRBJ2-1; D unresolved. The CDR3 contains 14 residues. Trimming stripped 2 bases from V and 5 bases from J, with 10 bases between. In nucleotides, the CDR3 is TGTGCCAGCAGTTTATTAGTGCGAGACAATGAGCAGTTCTTC. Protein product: CASSLLVRDNEQFF.

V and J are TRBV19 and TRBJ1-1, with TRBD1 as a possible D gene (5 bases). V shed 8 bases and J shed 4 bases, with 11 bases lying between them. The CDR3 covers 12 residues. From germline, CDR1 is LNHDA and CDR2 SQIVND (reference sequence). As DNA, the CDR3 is TGTGCCAGTCCCAGGGTGGGCACTGAAGCTTTCTTT. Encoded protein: CASPRVGTEAFF.

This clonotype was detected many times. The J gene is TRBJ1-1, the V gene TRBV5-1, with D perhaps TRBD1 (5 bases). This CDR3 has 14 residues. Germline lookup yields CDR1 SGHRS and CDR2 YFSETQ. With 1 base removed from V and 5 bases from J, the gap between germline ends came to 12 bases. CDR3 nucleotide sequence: TGCGCCAGCAGCTTGCTCCAGGGAGAAACTGAAGCTTTCTTT. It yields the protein CASSLLQGETEAFF.

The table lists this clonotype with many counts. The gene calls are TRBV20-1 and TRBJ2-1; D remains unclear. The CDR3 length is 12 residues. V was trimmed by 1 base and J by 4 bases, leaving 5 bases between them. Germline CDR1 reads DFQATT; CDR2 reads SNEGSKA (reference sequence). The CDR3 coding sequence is TGCAGTGCTAGAGGGGGATACAATGAGCAGTTCTTC. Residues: CSARGGYNEQFF.

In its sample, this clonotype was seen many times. The CDR3 reads CASSLDRTTEAFF. The DNA of the CDR3 is TGTGCCAGCTCACTGGACCGGACGACTGAAGCTTTCTTT. The chain recombines TRBV18 with TRBJ1-1, with D uncertain. The CDR3 consists of 13 residues. Germline V gene data show CDR1 as KGHSH and CDR2 as LQKENI. V gave up 4 bases and J gave up 5 bases, with 11 bases separating them.

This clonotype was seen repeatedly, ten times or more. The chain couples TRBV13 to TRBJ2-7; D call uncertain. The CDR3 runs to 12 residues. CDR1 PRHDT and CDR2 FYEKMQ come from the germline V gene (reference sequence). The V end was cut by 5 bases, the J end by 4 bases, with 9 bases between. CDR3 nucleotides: TGTGCCAGCAGCCCCGCGCAATACGAGCAGTACTTC. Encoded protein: CASSPAQYEQYF.

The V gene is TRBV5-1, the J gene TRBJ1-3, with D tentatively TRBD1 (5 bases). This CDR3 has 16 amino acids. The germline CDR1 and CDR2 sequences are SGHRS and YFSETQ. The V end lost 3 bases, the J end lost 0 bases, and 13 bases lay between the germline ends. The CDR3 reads CASSSPTASSGNTIYF. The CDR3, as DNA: TGCGCCAGCAGCTCTCCGACAGCTTCCTCTGGAAACACCATATATTTT.